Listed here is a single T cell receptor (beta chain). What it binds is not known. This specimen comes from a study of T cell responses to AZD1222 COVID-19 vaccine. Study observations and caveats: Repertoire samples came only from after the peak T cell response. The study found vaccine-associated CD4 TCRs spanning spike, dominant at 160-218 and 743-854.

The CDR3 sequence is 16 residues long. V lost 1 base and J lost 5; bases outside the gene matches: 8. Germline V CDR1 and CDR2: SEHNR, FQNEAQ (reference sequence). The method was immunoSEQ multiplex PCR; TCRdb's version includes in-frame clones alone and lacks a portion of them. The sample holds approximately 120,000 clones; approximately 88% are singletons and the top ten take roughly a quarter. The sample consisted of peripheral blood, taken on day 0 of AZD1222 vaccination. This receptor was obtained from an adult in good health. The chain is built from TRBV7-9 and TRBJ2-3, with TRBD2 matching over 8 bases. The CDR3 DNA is TGTGCCAGCAGCTTAGGGGGGACTAGGTTTGGAGATACGCAGTATTTT. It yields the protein CASSLGGTRFGDTQYF.